This TCR beta chain was sequenced in a study of vaccination effects on CD4 cells after COVID-19. As for the study in general: Two-dose vaccination with either BNT162b2 or mRNA-1273 was given to the participants.

Germline CDR1 SGHTA, CDR2 FQGTGA. The CDR3 covers 18 residues. V shed 5 bases, J shed 6 bases, and the junction held 18 bases outside the gene matches. The protocol was immunoSEQ multiplex PCR, while the TCRdb copy is restricted to in-frame clones and leaves out a portion. The sample contains around 68,000 clones, about 80% of which appear only once. About this clone: The target antigen is unknown.

Antigen-specific CD4+ T cells expanded by the ViraFEST assay with viral peptide pools were then sequenced. When nine to ten days of culture had elapsed, CD4+ T cells were isolated. Negative nucleocapsid antibody tests before and after vaccination confirmed no previous SARS-CoV-2 infection. On both days 3 and 7, half of the culture medium was replaced with IL-2 medium. Study results and limitations: Cross-reactivity with common cold coronaviruses was shown by only 1 of 255 vaccine-induced clones in healthy vaccinees. Limitations: small convalescent group and missing early post-infection timepoints.

Sequencing was performed on CD4+ T cells from PBMCs cultured with SARS-CoV-2 spike peptides, taken before COVID-19 vaccination. This TCR came from a human donor who received a COVID-19 vaccine. The chain combines TRBV7-3 with TRBJ2-3; 9 bases line up with TRBD2. In DNA form, the CDR3 reads TGTGCCAGCAGCCGTAGATCTAGCGGGGCACCAAGAGCGGATACGCAGTATTTT. Amino acids: CASSRRSSGAPRADTQYF.